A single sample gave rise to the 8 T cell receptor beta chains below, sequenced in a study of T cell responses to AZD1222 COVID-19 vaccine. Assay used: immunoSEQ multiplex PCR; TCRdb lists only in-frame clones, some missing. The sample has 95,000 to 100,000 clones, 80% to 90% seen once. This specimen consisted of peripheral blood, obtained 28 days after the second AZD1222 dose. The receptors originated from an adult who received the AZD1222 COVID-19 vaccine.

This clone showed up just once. The CDR3 loop reads CASSPDPVAKNIQYF. Written as DNA, the CDR3 is TGTGCCAGCTCACCGGACCCCGTAGCCAAAAACATTCAGTACTTC. This chain links TRBV18 with TRBJ2-4, with D unclear. V was pared by 3 bases and J by 0 bases, with 9 bases between. There are 15 residues in the CDR3. Per the germline V gene, CDR1 is KGHSH and CDR2 is LQKENI. Together with reference TRBV18 and TRBJ2-4, the CDR3 gives the full variable domain: NAGVMQNPRHLVRRRGQEARLRCSPMKGHSHVYWYRQLPEEGLKFMVYLQKENIIDESGMPKERFSAEFPKEGPSILRIQQVVRGDSAAYFCASSPDPVAKNIQYFGAGTRLSVL.

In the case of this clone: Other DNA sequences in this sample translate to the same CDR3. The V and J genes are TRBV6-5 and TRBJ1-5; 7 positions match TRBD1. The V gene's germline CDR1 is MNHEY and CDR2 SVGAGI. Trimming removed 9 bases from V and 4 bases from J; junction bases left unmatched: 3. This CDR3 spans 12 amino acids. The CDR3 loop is CASRDSNQPQHF. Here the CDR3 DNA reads TGTGCCAGTCGGGACAGTAATCAGCCCCAGCATTTT.

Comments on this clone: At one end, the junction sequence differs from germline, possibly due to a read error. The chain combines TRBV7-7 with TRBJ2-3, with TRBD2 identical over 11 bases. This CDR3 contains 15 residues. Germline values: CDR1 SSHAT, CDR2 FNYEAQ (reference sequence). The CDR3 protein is CASSQLAGDTDTQYF. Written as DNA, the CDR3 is TGTGCTAGCAGCCAACTAGCGGGAGACACAGATACGCAGTATTTT.

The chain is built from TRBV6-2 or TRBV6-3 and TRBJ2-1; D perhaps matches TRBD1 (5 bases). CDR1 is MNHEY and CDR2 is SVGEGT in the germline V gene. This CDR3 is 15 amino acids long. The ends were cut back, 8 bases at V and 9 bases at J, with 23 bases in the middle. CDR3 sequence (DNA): TGTGCCAGCCGCCCGGACAACCGCCTCCGCGGTGAGCAGTTCTTC. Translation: CASRPDNRLRGEQFF.

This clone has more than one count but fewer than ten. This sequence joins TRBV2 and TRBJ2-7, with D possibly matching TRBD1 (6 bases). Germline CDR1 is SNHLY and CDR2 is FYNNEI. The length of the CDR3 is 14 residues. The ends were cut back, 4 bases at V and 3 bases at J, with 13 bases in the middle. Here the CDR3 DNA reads TGTGCCAGCAGTGGCCGAGCAGGGGTCTACGAGCAGTACTTC. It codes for CASSGRAGVYEQYF.

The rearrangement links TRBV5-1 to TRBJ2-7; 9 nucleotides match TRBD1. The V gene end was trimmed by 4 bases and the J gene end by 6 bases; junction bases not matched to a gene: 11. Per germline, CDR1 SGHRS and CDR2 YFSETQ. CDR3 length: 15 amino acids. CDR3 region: CASSLSGTGLGEQYF. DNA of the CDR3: TGCGCCAGCAGCCTGTCCGGGACAGGGCTAGGCGAGCAGTACTTC.

As DNA, the CDR3 is TGTGCCAGCAGGAATTCCGCGGGGGTGCGTGGCTACACCTTC. This encodes CASRNSAGVRGYTF. The V and J genes are TRBV3-1 (or the pseudogene TRBV3-2) and TRBJ1-2, with a possible D match to TRBD1 (5 bases). Germline loops: CDR1 LGHDT, CDR2 YNNKEL (reference sequence). V was pared by 6 bases and J by 7 bases, with 18 bases between. This CDR3 region has 14 residues.

In nucleotides, the CDR3 is TGTGCCAGCAGCTTAGGAGGTGGCAGGGCTCAGCCCCAGCATTTT. Protein sequence: CASSLGGGRAQPQHF. V gene TRBV7-8 combines with J gene TRBJ1-5, with D possibly being TRBD1 (5 bases). The V gene lost 1 base and the J gene lost 6 bases, with 13 bases spanning the gap. The CDR3 is 15 residues long. Per germline, CDR1 SGHVS and CDR2 FQNEAQ.